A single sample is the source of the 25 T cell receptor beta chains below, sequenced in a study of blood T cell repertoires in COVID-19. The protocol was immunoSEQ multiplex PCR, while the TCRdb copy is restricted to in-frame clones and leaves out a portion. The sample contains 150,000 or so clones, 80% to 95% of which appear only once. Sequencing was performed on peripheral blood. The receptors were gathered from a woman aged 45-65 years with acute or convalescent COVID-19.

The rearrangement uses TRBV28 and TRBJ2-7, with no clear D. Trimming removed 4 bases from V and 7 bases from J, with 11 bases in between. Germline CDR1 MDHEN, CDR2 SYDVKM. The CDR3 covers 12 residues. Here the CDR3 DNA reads TGTGCCAGCAGTTCCGACACGGATGAGCAGTACTTC. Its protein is CASSSDTDEQYF.

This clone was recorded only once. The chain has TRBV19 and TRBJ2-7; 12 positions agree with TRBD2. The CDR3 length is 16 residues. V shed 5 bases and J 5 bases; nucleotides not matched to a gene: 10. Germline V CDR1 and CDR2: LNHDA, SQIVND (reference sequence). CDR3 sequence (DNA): TGTGCCAGTAGTTTGGCTAGCGGGGGGGTTTTCAACGAGCAGTACTTC. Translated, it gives CASSLASGGVFNEQYF.

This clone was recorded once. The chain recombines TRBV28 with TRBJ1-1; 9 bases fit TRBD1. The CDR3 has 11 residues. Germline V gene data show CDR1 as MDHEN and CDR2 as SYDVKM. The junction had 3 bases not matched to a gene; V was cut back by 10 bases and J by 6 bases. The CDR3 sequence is CAINRGPEAFF. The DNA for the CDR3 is TGTGCCATTAACAGGGGGCCTGAAGCTTTCTTT.

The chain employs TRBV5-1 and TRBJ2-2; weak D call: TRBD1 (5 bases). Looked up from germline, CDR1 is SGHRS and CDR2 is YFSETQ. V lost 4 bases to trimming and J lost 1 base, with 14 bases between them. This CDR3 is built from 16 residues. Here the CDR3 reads CASSRTGLGNTGELFF. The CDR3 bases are TGCGCCAGCAGCCGTACAGGTCTGGGGAACACCGGGGAGCTGTTTTTT.

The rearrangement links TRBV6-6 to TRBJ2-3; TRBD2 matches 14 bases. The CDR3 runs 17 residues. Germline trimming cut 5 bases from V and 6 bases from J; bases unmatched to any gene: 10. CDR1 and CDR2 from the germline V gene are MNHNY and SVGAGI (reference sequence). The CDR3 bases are TGTGCCAGCAGTCGACTAAGACTAGCGGGAGGGCCGGATACGCAGTATTTT. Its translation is CASSRLRLAGGPDTQYF.

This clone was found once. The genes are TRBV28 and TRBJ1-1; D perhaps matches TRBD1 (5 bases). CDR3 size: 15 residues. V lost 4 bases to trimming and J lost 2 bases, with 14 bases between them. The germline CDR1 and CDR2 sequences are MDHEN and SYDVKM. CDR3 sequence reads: CASSSFGGGNTEAFF. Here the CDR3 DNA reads TGTGCCAGCAGTTCCTTCGGGGGAGGAAACACTGAAGCTTTCTTT.

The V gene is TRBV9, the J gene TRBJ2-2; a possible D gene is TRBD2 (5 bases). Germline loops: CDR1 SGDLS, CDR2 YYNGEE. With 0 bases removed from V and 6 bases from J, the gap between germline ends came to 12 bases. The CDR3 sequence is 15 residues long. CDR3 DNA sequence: TGTGCCAGCAGCGTAGTAGACCGGGGATCCGGGGAGCTGTTTTTT. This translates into CASSVVDRGSGELFF.

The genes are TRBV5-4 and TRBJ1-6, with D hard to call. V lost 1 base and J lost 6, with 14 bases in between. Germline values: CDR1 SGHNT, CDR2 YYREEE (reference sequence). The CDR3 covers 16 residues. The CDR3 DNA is TGTGCCAGCAGCTTGCTAGCAGGAGGCGGTAATTCACCCCTCCACTTT. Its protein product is CASSLLAGGGNSPLHF. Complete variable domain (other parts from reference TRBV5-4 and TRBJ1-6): ETGVTQSPTHLIKTRGQQVTLRCSSQSGHNTVSWYQQALGQGPQFIFQYYREEENGRGNFPPRFSGLQFPNYSSELNVNALELDDSALYLCASSLLAGGGNSPLHFGNGTRLTVT.

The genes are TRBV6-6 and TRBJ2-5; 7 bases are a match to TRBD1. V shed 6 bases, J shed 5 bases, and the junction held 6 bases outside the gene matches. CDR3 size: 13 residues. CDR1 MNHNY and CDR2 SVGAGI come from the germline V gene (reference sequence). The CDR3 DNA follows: TGTGCCAGCAGCTACGGGACAGCGGAGACCCAGTACTTC. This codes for CASSYGTAETQYF.

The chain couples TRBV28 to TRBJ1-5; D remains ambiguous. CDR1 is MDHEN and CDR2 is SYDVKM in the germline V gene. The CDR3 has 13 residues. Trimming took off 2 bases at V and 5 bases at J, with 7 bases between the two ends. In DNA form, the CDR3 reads TGTGCCAGCAGTTTAATGGGCGATCAGCCCCAGCATTTT. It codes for CASSLMGDQPQHF. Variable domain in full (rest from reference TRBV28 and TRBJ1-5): DVKVTQSSRYLVKRTGEKVFLECVQDMDHENMFWYRQDPGLGLRLIYFSYDVKMKEKGDIPEGYSVSREKKERFSLILESASTNQTSMYLCASSLMGDQPQHFGDGTRLSIL.

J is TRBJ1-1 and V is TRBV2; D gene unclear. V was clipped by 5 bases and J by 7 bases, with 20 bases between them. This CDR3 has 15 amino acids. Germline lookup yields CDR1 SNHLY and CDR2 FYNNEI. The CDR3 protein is CASSTSQTTVGEAFF. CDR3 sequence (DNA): TGTGCCAGCAGTACCAGCCAGACGACTGTAGGTGAAGCTTTCTTT. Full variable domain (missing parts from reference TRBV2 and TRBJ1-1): EPEVTQTPSHQVTQMGQEVILRCVPISNHLYFYWYRQILGQKVEFLVSFYNNEISEKSEIFDDQFSVERPDGSNFTLKIRSTKLEDSAMYFCASSTSQTTVGEAFFGQGTRLTVV.

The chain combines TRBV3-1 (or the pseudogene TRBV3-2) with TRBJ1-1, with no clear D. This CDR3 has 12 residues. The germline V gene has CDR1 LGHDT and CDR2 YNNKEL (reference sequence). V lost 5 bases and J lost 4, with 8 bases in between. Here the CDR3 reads CASSYTPTEAFF. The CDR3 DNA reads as TGTGCCAGCAGCTACACCCCCACTGAAGCTTTCTTT.

CDR3 loop: CASTPEGLLNSPLHF. CDR3 bases: TGTGCCAGCACCCCGGAAGGACTGCTCAATTCACCCCTCCACTTT. This chain connects TRBV7-2 to TRBJ1-6; D unresolved. Trimming cost V 7 bases and J 7 bases, with 17 bases left between them. Per germline, CDR1 SGHTA and CDR2 FQGNSA. The CDR3 is 15 residues long.

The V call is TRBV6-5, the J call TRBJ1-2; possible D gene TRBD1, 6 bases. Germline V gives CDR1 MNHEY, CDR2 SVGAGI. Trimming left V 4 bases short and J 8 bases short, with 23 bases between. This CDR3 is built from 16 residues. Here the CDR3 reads CASSSPNRVIRGGYTF. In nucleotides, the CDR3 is TGTGCCAGCAGTTCTCCAAACAGGGTTATTCGGGGAGGCTACACCTTC.

The CDR3 spells CASSLEGRWTEAFF. As DNA, the CDR3 is TGTGCCAGCAGTTTAGAGGGTCGGTGGACTGAAGCTTTCTTT. V gene TRBV27 combines with J gene TRBJ1-1, with D unresolved. This CDR3 has 14 residues. Looked up from germline, CDR1 is MNHEY and CDR2 is SMNVEV (reference sequence). Trimming cost V 2 bases and J 5 bases, with 12 bases left between them.

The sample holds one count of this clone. CDR3 sequence: CASSEGGANQPQHF. The CDR3 DNA follows: TGTGCCAGCAGTGAAGGGGGAGCCAATCAGCCCCAGCATTTT. The chain links TRBV2 to TRBJ1-5; no firm D call. There are 14 residues in the CDR3. Germline V lookup: CDR1 SNHLY, CDR2 FYNNEI. V was pared by 1 base and J by 3 bases, with 7 bases between.

The CDR3 reads CASSNKQGYSNQPQHF. In nucleotides, the CDR3 is TGTGCCAGTAGTAATAAACAGGGGTATAGCAATCAGCCCCAGCATTTT. The chain is built from TRBV19 and TRBJ1-5; 7 bases are shared with TRBD1. V shed 4 bases and J 0 bases; nucleotides not matched to a gene: 6. Germline V gene lookup returns CDR1 LNHDA and CDR2 SQIVND (reference sequence). The CDR3 contains 16 residues. Full variable domain (remainder filled in from reference TRBV19 and TRBJ1-5): DGGITQSPKYLFRKEGQNVTLSCEQNLNHDAMYWYRQDPGQGLRLIYYSQIVNDFQKGDIAEGYSVSREKKESFPLTVTSAQKNPTAFYLCASSNKQGYSNQPQHFGDGTRLSIL.

CDR3: CASSPPVEVDNEQFF. CDR3 coding DNA: TGTGCCAGCAGCCCCCCAGTGGAGGTGGACAATGAGCAGTTCTTC. This chain links TRBV28 with TRBJ2-1, with a tentative D call TRBD2 (5 bases). Trimming took off 6 bases at V and 5 bases at J, with 17 bases between the two ends. This CDR3 has 15 amino acids. Germline CDR1 is MDHEN and CDR2 is SYDVKM.

The CDR3 DNA sequence: TGTGCCAGCAGTGTACTCGACAATGAGCAGTTCTTC. It translates to CASSVLDNEQFF. The J gene is TRBJ2-1, the V gene TRBV2; no clear D. Trimming removed 4 bases at V and 5 bases at J, with 6 bases between. The length of the CDR3 is 12 residues. Germline V gives CDR1 SNHLY, CDR2 FYNNEI.

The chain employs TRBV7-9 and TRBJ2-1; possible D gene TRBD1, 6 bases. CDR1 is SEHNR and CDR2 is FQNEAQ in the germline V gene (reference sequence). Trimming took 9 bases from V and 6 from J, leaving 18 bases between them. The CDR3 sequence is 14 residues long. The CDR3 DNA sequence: TGTGCCAGTCCCCATAAGGGACAAACCAATGAGCAGTTCTTC. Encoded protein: CASPHKGQTNEQFF.

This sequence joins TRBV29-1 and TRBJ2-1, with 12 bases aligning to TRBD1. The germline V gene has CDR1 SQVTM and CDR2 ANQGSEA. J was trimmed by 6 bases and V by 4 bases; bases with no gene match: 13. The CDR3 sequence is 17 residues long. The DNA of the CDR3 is TGCAGCGTTGTGGGGACAGGGGGCGTCAAGGGGTTCAATGAGCAGTTCTTC. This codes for CSVVGTGGVKGFNEQFF.

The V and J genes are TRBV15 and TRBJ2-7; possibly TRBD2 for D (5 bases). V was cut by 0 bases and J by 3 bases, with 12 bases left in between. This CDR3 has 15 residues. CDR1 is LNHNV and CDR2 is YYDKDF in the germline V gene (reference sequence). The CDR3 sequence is CATSRDPGVSYEQYF. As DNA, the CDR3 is TGTGCCACCAGCAGAGATCCCGGGGTGAGCTACGAGCAGTACTTC.

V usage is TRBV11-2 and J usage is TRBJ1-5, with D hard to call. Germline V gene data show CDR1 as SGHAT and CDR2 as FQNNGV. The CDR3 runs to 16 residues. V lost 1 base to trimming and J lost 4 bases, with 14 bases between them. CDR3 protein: CASSLVGGQANQPQHF. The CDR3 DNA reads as TGTGCCAGCAGCTTAGTCGGCGGGCAGGCGAATCAGCCCCAGCATTTT.

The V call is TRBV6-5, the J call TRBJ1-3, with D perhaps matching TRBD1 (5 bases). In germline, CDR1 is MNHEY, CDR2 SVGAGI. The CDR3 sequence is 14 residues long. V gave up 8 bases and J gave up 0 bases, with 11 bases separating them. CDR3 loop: CASLGPGSGNTIYF. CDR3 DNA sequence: TGTGCCAGCCTGGGGCCCGGCTCTGGAAACACCATATATTTT.

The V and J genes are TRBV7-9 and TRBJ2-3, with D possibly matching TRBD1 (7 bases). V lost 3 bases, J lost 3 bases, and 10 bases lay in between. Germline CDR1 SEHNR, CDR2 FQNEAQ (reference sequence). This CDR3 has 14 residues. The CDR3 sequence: CASSFAGGTDTQYF. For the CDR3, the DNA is TGTGCCAGCAGCTTCGCAGGGGGGACAGATACGCAGTATTTT. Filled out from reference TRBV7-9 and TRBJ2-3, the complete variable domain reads DTGVSQNPRHKITKRGQNVTFRCDPISEHNRLYWYRQTLGQGPEFLTYFQNEAQLEKSRLLSDRFSAERPKGSFSTLEIQRTEQGDSAMYLCASSFAGGTDTQYFGPGTRLTVL.